The clone carrying this TCR beta chain was detected a few times. Its antigen is as yet unknown. From germline, CDR1 is DFQATT and CDR2 SNEGSKA (reference sequence). This CDR3 is built from 11 residues. The V and J ends lost 0 bases and 18 bases respectively, with 12 bases between them. The sample comes from a study of cytomegalovirus exposure and HLA in healthy donors. Study-wide findings and caveats: What a later analysis reportedly showed was that an Asian-associated ancestry cluster had fewer N-insertions than the roughly 700-donor mean.

Vbeta (60) and Jbeta (13) primers were used in the PCR. Measured with immunoSEQ multiplex PCR; TCRdb has only the in-frame clones, and not every one. The profile shows about 190,000 clones, nearly 80% of them singletons. The rearrangement joins TRBV20-1 to TRBJ1-6; D perhaps matches TRBD1 (6 bases). Sequencing input: PBMCs. The TCR originated in a woman in her 30s in good health and CMV-seropositive. The CDR3 loop reads CSARDGGAHHF. CDR3 nucleotide sequence: TGCAGTGCTAGAGATGGGGGGGCCCACCACTTT.